This T cell receptor (beta chain) was identified in a study of T cell repertoires in cytomegalovirus infection (dated by TCRdb to between 2017 and 2020). At the level of the whole study: The peptide stimulations were aimed at well-studied HLA-B-restricted epitopes as well as recently identified HLA-C-restricted CMV epitopes, whose presentation resists viral immunomodulation. Donor HLA type was relevant to the analysis, because carriage of CMV infection together with the matching HLA type was indicated by public TCR beta signatures. Study-level results and caveats: The ex vivo response was dominated by HLA-C-restricted CMV-specific TCR beta clonotypes, which also provided the single most frequent clonotype in two of eight donors. In both this cohort and an independent roughly 350-donor cohort, the cumulative frequency of public TCR beta family members distinguished carriers of CMV infection plus the relevant HLA type.

Reading the label with the study, this specimen's treatment or condition is: in vitro stimulation with specific CMV peptide epitopes to enrich CMV-specific T cells. This clonotype showed up just a few times. What this receptor recognizes is not known. Per-base qualities were not stored, and no clone one base away is much larger. Sequenced using an Illumina HiSeq 1500. TCRdb reprocessed the public reads (quality trimming at Q25 with fastp, clone calling with MiXCR) and kept in-frame beta chains. Each CDR3 protein gets just one entry, which takes the most common genes and DNA from the rows behind it. The table for this sample lists about half a million distinct CDR3 sequences; about 42% of them were counted only once. Of the sample, approximately 40% is held by the ten largest clones. Sequenced material: cultured PBMCs, taken from culture after CMV antigen stimulation. The origin of this receptor is a human donor in good health (CMV status not recorded). Some clones in this sample may be carry-over from other donors' samples.

For the CDR3, the sequence is CASSEAAGGNIQYF. DNA sequence: TGTGCCAGCAGTGAAGCGGCAGGGGGCAACATTCAGTACTTC. The rearrangement joined TRBV6-1 to TRBJ2-4, with 8 central nucleotides matching TRBD1. The germline V gene gives CDR1 as MNHNS and CDR2 as SASEGT. The CDR3 goes from the cysteine to the phenylalanine over 14 residues. Only CDR3 DNA is held: 42 bases, read in frame from base 1. V lost 0 bases and J lost 7 bases, and the count of bases not matched to a germline gene is 2.